This record concerns one T cell receptor (beta chain) sequence. The antigen is undetermined. CDR3 length: 15 amino acids. With V trimmed by 3 bases and J by 5 bases, 9 bases remained unmatched. CDR1 MGHDK and CDR2 SYGVNS come from the germline V gene. TCRdb re-called the reads through MiXCR, storing one row per CDR3 protein. Here the sample spans about 150,000 distinct CDR3 sequences, more than 30% being singletons. The sample comes from a study of T cell repertoires in cytomegalovirus infection. Study context: Indications of both CMV infection and matching HLA type were provided by public TCR beta signatures. Study results and caveats: Summed public TCR beta family frequency identified CMV carriers bearing the relevant HLA. HLA-C-restricted CMV-specific TCR beta clonotypes prevailed in the ex vivo response.

The V gene is TRBV25-1, the J gene TRBJ1-1; TRBD1 aligns across 7 bases. This specimen was CD8+ T cells from cultured PBMCs, taken from culture after CMV antigen stimulation. The sequence came from a human donor in good health (CMV status not recorded). Some clones in this sample may be carry-over from other donors' samples. Here the CDR3 DNA reads TGTGCCAGCAGTGATTCCTCAGGGGGGAGGACTGAAGCTTTCTTT. This gives the protein CASSDSSGGRTEAFF.